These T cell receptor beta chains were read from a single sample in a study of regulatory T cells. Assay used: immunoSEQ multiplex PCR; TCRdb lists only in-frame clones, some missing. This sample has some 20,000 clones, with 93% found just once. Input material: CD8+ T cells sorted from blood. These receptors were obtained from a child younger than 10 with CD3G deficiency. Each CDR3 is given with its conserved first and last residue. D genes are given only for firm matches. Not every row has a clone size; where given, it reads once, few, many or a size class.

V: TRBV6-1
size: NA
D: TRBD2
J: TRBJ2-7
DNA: TGTGCCAGCAGTGAACTCACTAGCGGGAGTGGCTACGAGCAGTACTTC
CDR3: CASSELTSGSGYEQYF

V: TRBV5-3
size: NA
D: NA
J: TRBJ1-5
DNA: TGTGCCAGAAGCTTGGCCATCGGCCCAGACCATCAGCCCCAGCATTTT
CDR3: CARSLAIGPDHQPQHF

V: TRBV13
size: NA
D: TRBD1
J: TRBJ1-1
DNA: TGTGCCAGCAGCCGACAGGGTACCGAAGCTTTCTTT
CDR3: CASSRQGTEAFF

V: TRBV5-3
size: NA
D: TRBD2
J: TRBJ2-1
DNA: TGTGCCAGAAGCTTAACCAGGACTAGCGGGACCAATGAGCAGTTCTTC
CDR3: CARSLTRTSGTNEQFF

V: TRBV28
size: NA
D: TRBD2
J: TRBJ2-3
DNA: TGTGCCAGCAGTTTATCCATAGCGGGAGGGGGTAGCGCGACAGATACGCAGTATTTT
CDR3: CASSLSIAGGGSATDTQYF

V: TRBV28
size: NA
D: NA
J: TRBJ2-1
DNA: TGTGCCAGCAGTTTAGTGGGAGGCGAGGACAATGAGCAGTTCTTC
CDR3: CASSLVGGEDNEQFF

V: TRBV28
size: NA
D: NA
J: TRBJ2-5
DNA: TGTGCCAGCAGTAAGGGGGGCATTGGGGCCCAGTACTTC
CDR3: CASSKGGIGAQYF

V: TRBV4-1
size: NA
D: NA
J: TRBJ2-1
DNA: TGCGCCAGCAGCCAAGATCCCGGATCTCTTAACAATGAGCAGTTCTTC
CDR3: CASSQDPGSLNNEQFF

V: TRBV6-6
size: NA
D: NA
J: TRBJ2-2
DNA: TGTGCCAGCAGTTCGGGGGATCGAGGGGAGCTGTTTTTT
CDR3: CASSSGDRGELFF

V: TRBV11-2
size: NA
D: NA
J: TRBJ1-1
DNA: TGTGCCAGCACCCACGGGGGGCTAGTGAACACTGAAGCTTTCTTT
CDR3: CASTHGGLVNTEAFF

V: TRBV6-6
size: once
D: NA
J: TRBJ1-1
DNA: TGTGCCAGCAGCCTCACCGCGACTAACACTGAAGCTTTCTTT
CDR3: CASSLTATNTEAFF

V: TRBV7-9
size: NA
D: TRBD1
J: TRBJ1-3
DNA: TGTGCCAGCAGCTTAGAGGGACAGGGACCTGGAAACACCATATATTTT
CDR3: CASSLEGQGPGNTIYF

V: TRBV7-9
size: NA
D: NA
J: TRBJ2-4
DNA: TGTGCCAGCAGCCTCAGGACGGTCAAAAACATTCAGTACTTC
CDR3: CASSLRTVKNIQYF

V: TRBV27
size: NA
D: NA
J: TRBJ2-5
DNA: TGTGCCAGCAGTTTATCTCCCAGGGGGACCCAGTACTTC
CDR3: CASSLSPRGTQYF

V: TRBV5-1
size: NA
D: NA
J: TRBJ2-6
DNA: TGCGCCAGCAGCTTGGGGCCAGGGGAGATGACTGGGGCCAACGTCCTGACTTTC
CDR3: CASSLGPGEMTGANVLTF

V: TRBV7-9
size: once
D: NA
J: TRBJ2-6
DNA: TGTGCCAGCAGCTTAGGCATAGGAGCGCCATCAACTGGGGCCAACGTCCTGACTTTC
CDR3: CASSLGIGAPSTGANVLTF

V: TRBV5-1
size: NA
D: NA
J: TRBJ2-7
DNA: TGCGCCAGCAGCTTGTTTCCGGCCCCATCCTACGAGCAGTACTTC
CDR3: CASSLFPAPSYEQYF

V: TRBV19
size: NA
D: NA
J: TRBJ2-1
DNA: TGTGCCAGTAGTGGGGCCTCCTCCTACAATGAGCAGTTCTTC
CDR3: CASSGASSYNEQFF

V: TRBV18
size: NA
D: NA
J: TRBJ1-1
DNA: TGTGCCAGCTCACCCTCACGGGGGGGCACTGAAGCTTTCTTT
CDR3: CASSPSRGGTEAFF

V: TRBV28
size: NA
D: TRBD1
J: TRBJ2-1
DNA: TGTGCCAGCAGTAGGGGGACAGGGGCACCGTTCTTC
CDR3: CASSRGTGAPFF

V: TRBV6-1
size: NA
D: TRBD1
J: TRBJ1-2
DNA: TGTGCCAGCAGTGCACCAGGGGGGACACACTATGGCTACACCTTC
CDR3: CASSAPGGTHYGYTF

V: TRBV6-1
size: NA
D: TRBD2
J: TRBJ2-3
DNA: TGTGCCAGCAGTGAGAGCGGGAGGTATTACACAGATACGCAGTATTTT
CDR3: CASSESGRYYTDTQYF

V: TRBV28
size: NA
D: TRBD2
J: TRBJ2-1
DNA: TGTGCCACACGACTAGCGGGAGAAGGTGAGCAGTTCTTC
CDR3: CATRLAGEGEQFF

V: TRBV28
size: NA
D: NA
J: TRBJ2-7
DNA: TGTGCCAGCAGTTTGGGTAGATATTACGAGCAGTACTTC
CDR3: CASSLGRYYEQYF

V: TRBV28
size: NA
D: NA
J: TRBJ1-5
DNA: TGTGCCAGCAGTCGGGACGGCTATAGCAATCAGCCCCAGCATTTT
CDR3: CASSRDGYSNQPQHF

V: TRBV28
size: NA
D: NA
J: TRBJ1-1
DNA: TGTGCCAGCAGTTTTGACGGTTTGATCACTGAAGCTTTCTTT
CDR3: CASSFDGLITEAFF

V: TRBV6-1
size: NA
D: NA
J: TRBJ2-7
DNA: TGTGCCAGCAGTGACCAGGGCCCCTACGAGCAGTACTTC
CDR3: CASSDQGPYEQYF

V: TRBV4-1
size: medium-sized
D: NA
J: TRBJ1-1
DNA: TGCGCCAGCAGCCAAGAGGGATCCTACGGACGCACTGAAGCTTTCTTT
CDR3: CASSQEGSYGRTEAFF

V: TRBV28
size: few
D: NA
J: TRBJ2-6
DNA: TGTGCCAGCAGTACCGGGATCTCTGGGGCCAACGTCCTGACTTTC
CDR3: CASSTGISGANVLTF

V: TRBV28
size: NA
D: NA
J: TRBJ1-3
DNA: TGTGCCAGCAGTCCCGGGTCCTCGATCGGAAACACCATATATTTT
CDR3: CASSPGSSIGNTIYF

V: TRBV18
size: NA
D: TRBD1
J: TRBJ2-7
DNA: TGTGCCAGCTCGTCCTCGGGACAGGCCTACGAGCAGTACTTC
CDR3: CASSSSGQAYEQYF

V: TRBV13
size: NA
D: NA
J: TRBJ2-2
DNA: TGTGCCAGCAGCTTAGGGACAGGCCAGCTGTTTTTT
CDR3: CASSLGTGQLFF

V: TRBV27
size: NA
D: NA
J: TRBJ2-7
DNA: TGTGCCAGCAGTTTAAAGGAGGGAGGCTCCTACGAGCAGTACTTC
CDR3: CASSLKEGGSYEQYF

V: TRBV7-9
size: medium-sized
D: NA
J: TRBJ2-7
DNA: TGTGCCAGCAGCCAGGGGCCCGGGAGGAACTACGAGCAGTACTTC
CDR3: CASSQGPGRNYEQYF

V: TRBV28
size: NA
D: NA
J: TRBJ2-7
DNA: TGTGCCAGCAGTCCCGGGACAACGGGCTACGAGCAGTACTTC
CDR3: CASSPGTTGYEQYF

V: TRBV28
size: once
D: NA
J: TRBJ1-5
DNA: TGTGCCAGCAGTCAACCTGACATTAGCAATCAGCCCCAGCATTTT
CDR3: CASSQPDISNQPQHF

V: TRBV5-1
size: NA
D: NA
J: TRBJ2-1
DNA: TGCGCCAGCAGCTTGGACAGTTCCTACAATGAGCAGTTCTTC
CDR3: CASSLDSSYNEQFF

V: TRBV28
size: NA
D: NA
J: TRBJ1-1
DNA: TGTGCCAGCAGTACGGCGAACACTGAAGCTTTCTTT
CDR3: CASSTANTEAFF

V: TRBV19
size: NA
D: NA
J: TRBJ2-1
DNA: TGTGCCAGTAGTAAGTGGGGGGTTGCTAATGAGCAGTTCTTC
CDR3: CASSKWGVANEQFF

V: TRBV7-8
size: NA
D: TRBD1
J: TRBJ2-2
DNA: TGTGCCAGCAGCTTAAAGGGGGCCTGGGGAAGTGGGACCGGGGAGCTGTTTTTT
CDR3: CASSLKGAWGSGTGELFF

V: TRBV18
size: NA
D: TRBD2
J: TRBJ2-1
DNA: TGTGCCAGCTCCCTTACCGGGACTAGCGGCCGGGACGGGCAGTTCTTC
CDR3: CASSLTGTSGRDGQFF

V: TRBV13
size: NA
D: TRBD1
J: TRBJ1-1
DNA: TGTGCCAGCAGCTTAGCCGGGACAGAGAACACTGAAGCTTTCTTT
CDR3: CASSLAGTENTEAFF